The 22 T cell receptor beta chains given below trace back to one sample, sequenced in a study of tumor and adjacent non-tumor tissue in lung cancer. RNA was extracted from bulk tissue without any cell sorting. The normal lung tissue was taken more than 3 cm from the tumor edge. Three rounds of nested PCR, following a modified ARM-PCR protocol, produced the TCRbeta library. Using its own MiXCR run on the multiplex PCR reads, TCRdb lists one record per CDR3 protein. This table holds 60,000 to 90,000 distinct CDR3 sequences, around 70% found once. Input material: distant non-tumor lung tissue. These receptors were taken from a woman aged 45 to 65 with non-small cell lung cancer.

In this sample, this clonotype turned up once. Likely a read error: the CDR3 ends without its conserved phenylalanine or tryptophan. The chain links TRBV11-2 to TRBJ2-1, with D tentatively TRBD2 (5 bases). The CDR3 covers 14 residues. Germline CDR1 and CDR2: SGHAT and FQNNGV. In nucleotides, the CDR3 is TGTGCCAGCAGCTTTGATCCGGGAACGAATGGGCAGTTCTTA. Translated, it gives CASSFDPGTNGQFL.

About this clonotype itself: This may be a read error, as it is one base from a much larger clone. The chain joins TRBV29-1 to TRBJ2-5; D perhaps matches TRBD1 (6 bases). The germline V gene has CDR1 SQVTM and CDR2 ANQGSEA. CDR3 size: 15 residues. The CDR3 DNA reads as TGCAGCGTTGAAGATCTACTACAGGGTTGGAAGACCCTGTACTTC. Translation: CSVEDLLQGWKTLYF. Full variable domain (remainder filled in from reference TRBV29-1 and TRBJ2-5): SAVISQKPSRDICQRGTSLTIQCQVDSQVTMMFWYRQQPGQSLTLIATANQGSEATYESGFVIDKFPISRPNLTFSTLTVSNMSPEDSSIYLCSVEDLLQGWKTLYFGPGTRLLVL.

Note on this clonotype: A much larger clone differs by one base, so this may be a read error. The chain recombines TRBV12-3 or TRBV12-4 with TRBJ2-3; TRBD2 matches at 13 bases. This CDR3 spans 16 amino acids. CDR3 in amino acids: CASKLTSGRIADMQYF. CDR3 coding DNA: TGTGCCAGCAAGCTGACTAGCGGGAGGATTGCAGATATGCAGTATTTT.

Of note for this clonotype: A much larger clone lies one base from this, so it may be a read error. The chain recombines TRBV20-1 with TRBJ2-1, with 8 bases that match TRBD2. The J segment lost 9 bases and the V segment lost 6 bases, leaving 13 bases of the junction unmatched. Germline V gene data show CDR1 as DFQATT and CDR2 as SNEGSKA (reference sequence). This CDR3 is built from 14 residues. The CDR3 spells CSAAAPGLGSEQFF. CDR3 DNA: TGCAGTGCCGCCGCTCCGGGACTAGGAAGTGAGCAGTTCTTC.

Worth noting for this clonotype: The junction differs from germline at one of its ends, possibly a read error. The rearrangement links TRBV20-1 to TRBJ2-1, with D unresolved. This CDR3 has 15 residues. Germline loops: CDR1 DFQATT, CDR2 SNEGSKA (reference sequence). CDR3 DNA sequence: TGCAGTGTACCTACAAAGGGCGGTTCCTACAATGAGCAGCTCTTC. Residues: CSVPTKGGSYNEQLF.

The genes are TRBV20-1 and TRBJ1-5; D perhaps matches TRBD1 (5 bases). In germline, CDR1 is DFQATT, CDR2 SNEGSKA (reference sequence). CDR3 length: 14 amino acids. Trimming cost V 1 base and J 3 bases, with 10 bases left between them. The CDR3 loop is CSARVTAINQPQHF. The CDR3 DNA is TGCAGTGCTAGAGTGACAGCTATCAATCAGCCCCAGCATTTT.

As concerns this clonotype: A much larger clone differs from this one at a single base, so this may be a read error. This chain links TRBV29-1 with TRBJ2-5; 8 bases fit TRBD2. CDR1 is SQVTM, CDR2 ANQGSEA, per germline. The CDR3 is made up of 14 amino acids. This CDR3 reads CSTNSGTREETQYF. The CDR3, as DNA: TGCAGTACTAACTCCGGGACTAGAGAAGAGACCCAGTACTTC.

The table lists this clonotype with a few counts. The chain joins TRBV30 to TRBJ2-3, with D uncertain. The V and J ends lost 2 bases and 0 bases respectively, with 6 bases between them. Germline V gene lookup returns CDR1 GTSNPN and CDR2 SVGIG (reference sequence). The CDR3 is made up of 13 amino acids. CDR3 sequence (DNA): TGTGCCTGGAGTCCCTTAAGCACAGATACGCAGTATTTT. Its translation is CAWSPLSTDTQYF.

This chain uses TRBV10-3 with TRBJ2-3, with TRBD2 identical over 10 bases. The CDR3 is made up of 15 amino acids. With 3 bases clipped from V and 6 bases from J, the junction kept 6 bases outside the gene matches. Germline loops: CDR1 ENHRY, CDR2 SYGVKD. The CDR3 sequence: CAISDPLAGADTQYF. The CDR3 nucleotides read TGTGCCATCAGTGACCCCCTAGCGGGAGCTGATACGCAGTATTTT.

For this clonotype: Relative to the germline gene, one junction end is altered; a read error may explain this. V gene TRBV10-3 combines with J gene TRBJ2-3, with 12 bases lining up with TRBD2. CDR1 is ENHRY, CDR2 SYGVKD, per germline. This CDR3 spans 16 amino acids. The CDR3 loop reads CTISETSGSHADTQYF. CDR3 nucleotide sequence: TGTACCATCAGTGAGACTAGCGGGAGTCATGCAGATACGCAGTATTTT.

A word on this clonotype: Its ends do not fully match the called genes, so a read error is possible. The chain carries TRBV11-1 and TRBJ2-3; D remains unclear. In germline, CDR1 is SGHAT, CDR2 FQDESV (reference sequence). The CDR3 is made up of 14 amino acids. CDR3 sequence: CASSLSRRPDTQYF. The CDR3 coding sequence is TGTGCCAGCAGCTTGAGCAGGAGACCAGATACGCAGTATTTC.

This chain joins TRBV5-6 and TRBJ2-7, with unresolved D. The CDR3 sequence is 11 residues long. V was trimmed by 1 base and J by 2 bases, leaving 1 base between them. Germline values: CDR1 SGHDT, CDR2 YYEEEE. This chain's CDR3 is CASSLTYEQYF. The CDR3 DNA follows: TGTGCCAGCAGCTTGACCTACGAGCAGTACTTC. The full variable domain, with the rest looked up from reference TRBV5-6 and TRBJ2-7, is DAGVTQSPTHLIKTRGQQVTLRCSPKSGHDTVSWYQQALGQGPQFIFQYYEEEERQRGNFPDRFSGHQFPNYSSELNVNALLLGDSALYLCASSLTYEQYFGPGTRLTVT.

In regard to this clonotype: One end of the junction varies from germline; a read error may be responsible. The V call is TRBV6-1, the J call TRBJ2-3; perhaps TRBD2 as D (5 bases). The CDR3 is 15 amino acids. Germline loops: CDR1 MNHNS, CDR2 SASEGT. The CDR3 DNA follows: TGTGCCAGCAGTGGCTTAGCGTCCGGTACAGTTACGCAGTATTTT. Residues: CASSGLASGTVTQYF.

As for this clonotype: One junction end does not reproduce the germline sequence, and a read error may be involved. CDR3 coding DNA: TGTACCAGCAGCCCCGCCGGGGATCAAGAGACCCAGTACTTC. It encodes CTSSPAGDQETQYF. The chain combines TRBV5-5 with TRBJ2-5; tentative D call: TRBD2 (5 bases). This CDR3 is built from 14 residues. From germline, CDR1 is SGHKS and CDR2 YYEKEE (reference sequence).

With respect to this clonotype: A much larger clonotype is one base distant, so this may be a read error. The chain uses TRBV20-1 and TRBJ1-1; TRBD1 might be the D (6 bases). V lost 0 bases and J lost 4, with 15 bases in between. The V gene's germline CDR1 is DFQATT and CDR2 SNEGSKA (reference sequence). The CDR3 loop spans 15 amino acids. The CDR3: CSARDFRGLGTEAFF. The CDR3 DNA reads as TGCAGTGCTAGAGATTTTCGGGGGCTGGGCACTGAAGCTTTCTTT.

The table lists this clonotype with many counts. The CDR3 protein is CSALGTSGEYNEQFF. CDR3 coding DNA: TGCAGTGCACTCGGGACTAGCGGGGAATACAATGAGCAGTTCTTC. The V and J genes are TRBV20-1 and TRBJ2-1; 13 bases are a match to TRBD2. CDR1 and CDR2 from the germline V gene are DFQATT and SNEGSKA (reference sequence). The CDR3 sequence is 15 residues long. Trimming cost V 6 bases and J 4 bases; bases outside gene matches: 6.

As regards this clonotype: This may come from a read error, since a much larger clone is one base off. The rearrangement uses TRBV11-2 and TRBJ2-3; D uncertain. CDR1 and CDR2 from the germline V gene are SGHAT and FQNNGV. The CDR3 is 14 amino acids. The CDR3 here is CASSLAGETDTHYF. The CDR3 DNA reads TGTGCCAGCAGCTTAGCGGGTGAAACAGATACGCACTATTTT.

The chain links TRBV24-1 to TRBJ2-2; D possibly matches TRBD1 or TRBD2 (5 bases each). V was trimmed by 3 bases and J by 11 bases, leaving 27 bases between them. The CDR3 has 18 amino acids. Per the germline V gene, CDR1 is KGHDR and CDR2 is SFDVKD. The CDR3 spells CATSDVLRDLTNTEELFF. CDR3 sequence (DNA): TGTGCCACCAGTGATGTCCTCCGGGACCTAACGAACACCGAAGAGCTGTTTTTT.

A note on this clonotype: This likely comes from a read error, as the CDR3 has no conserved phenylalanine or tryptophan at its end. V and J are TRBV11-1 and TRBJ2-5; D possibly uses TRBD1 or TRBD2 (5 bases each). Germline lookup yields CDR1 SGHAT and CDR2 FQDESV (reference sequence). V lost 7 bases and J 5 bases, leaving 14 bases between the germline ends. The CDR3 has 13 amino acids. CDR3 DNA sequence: TGTGCCAGCACCGAGGGGATTAGCGAGACCCAGTACCTC. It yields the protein CASTEGISETQYL.

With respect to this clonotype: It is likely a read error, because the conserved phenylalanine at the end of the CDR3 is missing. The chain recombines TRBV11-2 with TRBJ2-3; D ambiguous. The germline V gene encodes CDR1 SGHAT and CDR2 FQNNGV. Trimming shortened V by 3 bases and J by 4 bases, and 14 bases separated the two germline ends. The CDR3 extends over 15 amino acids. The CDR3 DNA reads TGTGCCAGCAGCTTGGGGTACCAGAAGTCAGATACGCAGTATTTG. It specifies CASSLGYQKSDTQYL.

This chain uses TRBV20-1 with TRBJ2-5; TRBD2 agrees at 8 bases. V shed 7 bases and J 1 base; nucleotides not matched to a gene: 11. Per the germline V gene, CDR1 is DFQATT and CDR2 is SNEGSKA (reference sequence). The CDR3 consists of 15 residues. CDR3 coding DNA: TGCAGTGTCTCAACTAGCGGACGTATCCAAGAGACCCAGTACTTC. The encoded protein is CSVSTSGRIQETQYF.

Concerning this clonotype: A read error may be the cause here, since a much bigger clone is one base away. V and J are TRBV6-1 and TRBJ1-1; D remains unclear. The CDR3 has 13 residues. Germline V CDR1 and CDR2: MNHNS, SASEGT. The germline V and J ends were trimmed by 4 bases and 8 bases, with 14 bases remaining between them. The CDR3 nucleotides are TGTGCCAGCAGTGGAGTAAGATCGGTAGAAGCTTTCTTT. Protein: CASSGVRSVEAFF.